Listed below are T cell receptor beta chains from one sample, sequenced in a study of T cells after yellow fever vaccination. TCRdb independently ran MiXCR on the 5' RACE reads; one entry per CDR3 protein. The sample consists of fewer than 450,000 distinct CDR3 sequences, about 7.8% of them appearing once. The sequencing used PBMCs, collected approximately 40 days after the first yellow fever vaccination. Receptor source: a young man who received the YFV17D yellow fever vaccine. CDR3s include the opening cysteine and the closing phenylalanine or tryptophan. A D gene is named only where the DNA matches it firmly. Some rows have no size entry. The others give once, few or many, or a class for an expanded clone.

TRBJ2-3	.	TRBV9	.	CASSERWRADTQYF	TGTGCCAGCAGCGAACGTTGGCGGGCAGATACGCAGTATTTT
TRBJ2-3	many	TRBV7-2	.	CASSLEVGRNTQYF	TGTGCCAGCAGCTTAGAGGTGGGACGGAATACGCAGTATTTT
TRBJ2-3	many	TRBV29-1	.	CSVDSGRYSDTQYF	TGCAGCGTTGATTCAGGGCGATATTCAGATACGCAGTATTTT
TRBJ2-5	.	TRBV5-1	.	CASSLAPHQETQYF	TGCGCCAGCAGCTTGGCGCCGCACCAAGAGACCCAGTACTTC
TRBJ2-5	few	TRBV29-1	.	CSVPKGAQETQYF	TGCAGCGTTCCAAAAGGGGCTCAAGAGACCCAGTACTTC
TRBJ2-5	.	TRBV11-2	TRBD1	CASSLTRRGRRETQYF	TGTGCCAGCAGCTTAACCCGCAGGGGGCGCCGAGAGACCCAGTACTTC
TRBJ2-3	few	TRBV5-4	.	CASSLFTGTDTQYF	TGTGCCAGCAGCTTGTTTACAGGCACAGATACGCAGTATTTT
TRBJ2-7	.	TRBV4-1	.	CASSQDLPTEYEQYF	TGCGCCAGCAGCCAAGACCTCCCGACAGAATACGAGCAGTACTTC
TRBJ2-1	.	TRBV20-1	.	CSARDLRGGWNEQFF	TGCAGTGCTAGAGATTTGAGAGGGGGTTGGAATGAGCAGTTCTTC
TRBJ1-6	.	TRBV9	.	CASSDAGETPLHF	TGTGCCAGCAGCGATGCAGGGGAGACACCCCTCCACTTT
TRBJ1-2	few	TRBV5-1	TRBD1	CASIGGGGGYGYTF	TGCGCCAGCATCGGAGGGGGCGGGGGCTATGGCTACACCTTC
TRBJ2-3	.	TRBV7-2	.	CASSYAGTFGTDTQYF	TGTGCCAGCAGCTATGCGGGGACCTTTGGCACAGATACGCAGTATTTT
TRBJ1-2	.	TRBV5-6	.	CASSLGRAGNYGYTF	TGTGCCAGCAGCTTGGGCCGGGCAGGGAACTATGGCTACACCTTC
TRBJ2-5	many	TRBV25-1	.	CASSDGMDDQETQYF	TGTGCCAGCAGTGACGGCATGGACGACCAAGAGACCCAGTACTTC
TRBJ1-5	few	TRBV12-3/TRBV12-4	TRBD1	CASTNRDRGDQPQHF	TGTGCCAGCACCAACCGGGACAGGGGTGATCAGCCCCAGCATTTT
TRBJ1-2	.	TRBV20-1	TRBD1	CSARSFWDRKGNYGYTF	TGCAGTGCTAGATCTTTCTGGGACAGGAAGGGGAACTATGGCTACACCTTC
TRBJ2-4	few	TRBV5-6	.	CASSPVFGAKNIQYF	TGTGCCAGCAGCCCGGTGTTTGGAGCCAAAAACATTCAGTACTTC
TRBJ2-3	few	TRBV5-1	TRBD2	CASSLKRGDTDTQYF	TGCGCCAGCAGCCTGAAGCGGGGGGACACAGATACGCAGTATTTT
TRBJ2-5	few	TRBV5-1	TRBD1	CASSRGDRERETQYF	TGCGCCAGCAGCCGAGGGGACAGGGAAAGAGAGACCCAGTACTTC
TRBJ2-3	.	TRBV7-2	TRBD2	CASSLLAGAMGDTQYF	TGTGCCAGCAGCTTACTAGCGGGGGCTATGGGAGATACGCAGTATTTT
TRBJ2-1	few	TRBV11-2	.	CASSFDGGPYNEQFF	TGTGCCAGCAGCTTTGACGGGGGCCCCTACAATGAGCAGTTCTTC
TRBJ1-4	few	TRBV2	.	CASSEAGPSNEKLFF	TGTGCCAGCAGTGAGGCGGGACCGAGTAATGAAAAACTGTTTTTT
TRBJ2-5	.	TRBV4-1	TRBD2	CASSRLGLAGAGETQYF	TGCGCCAGCAGTCGATTAGGACTAGCGGGGGCTGGGGAGACCCAGTACTTC
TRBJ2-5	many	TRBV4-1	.	CASSQQMTLQETQYF	TGCGCCAGCAGCCAACAAATGACACTCCAAGAGACCCAGTACTTC
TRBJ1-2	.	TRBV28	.	CASSSGGRTYGYTF	TGTGCCAGCAGTTCGGGGGGCAGAACTTATGGCTACACCTTC
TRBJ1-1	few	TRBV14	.	CASSQRWTGDTEAFF	TGTGCCAGCAGCCAACGATGGACGGGGGACACTGAAGCTTTCTTT
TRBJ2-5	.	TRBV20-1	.	CSARGPRDYQETQYF	TGCAGTGCTAGAGGGCCCCGGGACTACCAAGAGACCCAGTACTTC
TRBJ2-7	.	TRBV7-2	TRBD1	CASSRGQGDYEQYF	TGTGCCAGCAGCCGGGGACAGGGGGACTACGAGCAGTACTTC
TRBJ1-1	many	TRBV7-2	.	CASSFSQGGTEAFF	TGTGCCAGCAGTTTCTCACAGGGCGGGACTGAAGCTTTCTTT
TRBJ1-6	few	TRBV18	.	CASSPGDRSPLHF	TGTGCCAGCTCACCGGGGGATAGGTCACCCCTCCACTTT
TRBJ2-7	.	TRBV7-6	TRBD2	CASSPALAGGSYEQYF	TGTGCCAGCAGCCCCGCGCTAGCGGGAGGCTCCTACGAGCAGTACTTC
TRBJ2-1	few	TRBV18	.	CASSPPARGGNEQFF	TGTGCCAGCTCACCACCGGCTAGAGGAGGCAATGAGCAGTTCTTC
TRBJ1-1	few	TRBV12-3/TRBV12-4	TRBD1	CASSLDRGSSAFF	TGTGCCAGCAGTTTAGACAGGGGTAGTTCGGCTTTCTTT
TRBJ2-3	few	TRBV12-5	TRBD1	CASGLTLDRDSTDTQYF	TGTGCTAGTGGCCTTACCCTTGACAGGGATAGCACAGATACGCAGTATTTT
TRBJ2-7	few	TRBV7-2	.	CASSLVYRGSYEQYF	TGTGCCAGCAGCTTAGTCTATCGGGGGTCCTACGAGCAGTACTTC
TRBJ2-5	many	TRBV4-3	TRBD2	CASSQGVWPAGPQETQYF	TGCGCCAGCAGCCAAGGAGTCTGGCCAGCGGGGCCCCAAGAGACCCAGTACTTC
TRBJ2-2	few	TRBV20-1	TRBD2	CSARRSGGNTGELFF	TGCAGTGCTAGAAGAAGCGGGGGCAACACCGGGGAGCTGTTTTTT
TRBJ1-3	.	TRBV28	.	CASRMGTFGGNTIYF	TGTGCCAGTCGCATGGGAACCTTCGGGGGAAACACCATATATTTT
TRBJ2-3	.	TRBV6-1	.	CASSLGGAGADTQYF	TGTGCCAGCAGCCTAGGGGGGGCCGGGGCAGATACGCAGTATTTT
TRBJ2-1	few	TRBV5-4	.	CASSLGQIDEQFF	TGTGCCAGCAGCTTGGGACAGATCGATGAGCAGTTCTTC
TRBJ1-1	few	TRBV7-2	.	CASSLVKVTEAFF	TGTGCCAGCAGCTTAGTAAAGGTTACTGAAGCTTTCTTT
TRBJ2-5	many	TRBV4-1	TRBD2	CASSQREGPETQYF	TGCGCCAGCAGCCAACGGGAGGGTCCAGAGACCCAGTACTTC
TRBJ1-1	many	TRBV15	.	CATSREGSGNTEAFF	TGTGCCACCAGCAGAGAGGGGTCTGGGAACACTGAAGCTTTCTTT
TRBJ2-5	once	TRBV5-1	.	CASRSRLELETQYF	TGCGCCAGCCGCAGCCGCCTAGAGTTGGAGACCCAGTACTTC
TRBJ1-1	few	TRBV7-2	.	CASSPLGVRNTEAFF	TGTGCCAGCAGCCCACTAGGGGTAAGGAACACTGAAGCTTTCTTT
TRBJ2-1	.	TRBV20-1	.	CSAKTGGGPYNEQFF	TGCAGTGCTAAAACGGGGGGCGGGCCATACAATGAGCAGTTCTTC
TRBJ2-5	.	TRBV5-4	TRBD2	CASSLSGGVLETQYF	TGTGCCAGCAGCTTAAGCGGGGGCGTATTAGAGACCCAGTACTTC
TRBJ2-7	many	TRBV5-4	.	CASSLDGPSANYEQYF	TGTGCCAGCAGCTTGGACGGTCCTAGCGCCAACTACGAGCAGTACTTC
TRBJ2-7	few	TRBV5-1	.	CASSLLWGGYEQYF	TGCGCCAGCAGCTTGTTGTGGGGAGGTTACGAGCAGTACTTC
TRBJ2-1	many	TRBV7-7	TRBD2	CASSRLAGGYNEQFF	TGTGCTAGCAGCAGACTAGCGGGGGGTTACAATGAGCAGTTCTTC
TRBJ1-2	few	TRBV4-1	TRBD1	CASSTIGTGRRMDYTF	TGCGCCAGCAGCACCATCGGGACAGGGAGAAGGATGGACTACACCTTC
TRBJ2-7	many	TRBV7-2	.	CASSSAYEQYF	TGTGCCAGCAGTTCCGCCTACGAGCAGTACTTC
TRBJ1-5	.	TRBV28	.	CASSYPRGLYSNQPQHF	TGTGCCAGCAGCTATCCCCGGGGACTGTATAGCAATCAGCCCCAGCATTTT
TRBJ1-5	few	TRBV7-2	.	CASTKNRDQPQHF	TGTGCCAGCACCAAGAACAGGGACCAGCCCCAGCATTTT
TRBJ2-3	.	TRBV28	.	CASRFGRSTDTQYF	TGTGCCAGCAGGTTCGGGCGGAGCACAGATACGCAGTATTTT
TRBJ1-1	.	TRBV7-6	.	CASSLIGVARTEAFF	TGTGCCAGCAGCTTGATTGGGGTTGCTAGGACTGAAGCTTTCTTT
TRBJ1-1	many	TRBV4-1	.	CASSQGHSANTEAFF	TGCGCCAGCAGCCAAGGGCACAGCGCGAACACTGAAGCTTTCTTT
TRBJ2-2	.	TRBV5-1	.	CASSLLTGPTGELFF	TGCGCCAGCAGCTTGTTAACAGGGCCCACCGGGGAGCTGTTTTTT
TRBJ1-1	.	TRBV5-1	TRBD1	CASNKDRANTEAFF	TGCGCCAGCAACAAGGACAGGGCGAACACTGAAGCTTTCTTT
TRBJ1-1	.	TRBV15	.	CATSRGLAPEAFF	TGTGCCACCAGCAGAGGGCTGGCCCCTGAAGCTTTCTTT